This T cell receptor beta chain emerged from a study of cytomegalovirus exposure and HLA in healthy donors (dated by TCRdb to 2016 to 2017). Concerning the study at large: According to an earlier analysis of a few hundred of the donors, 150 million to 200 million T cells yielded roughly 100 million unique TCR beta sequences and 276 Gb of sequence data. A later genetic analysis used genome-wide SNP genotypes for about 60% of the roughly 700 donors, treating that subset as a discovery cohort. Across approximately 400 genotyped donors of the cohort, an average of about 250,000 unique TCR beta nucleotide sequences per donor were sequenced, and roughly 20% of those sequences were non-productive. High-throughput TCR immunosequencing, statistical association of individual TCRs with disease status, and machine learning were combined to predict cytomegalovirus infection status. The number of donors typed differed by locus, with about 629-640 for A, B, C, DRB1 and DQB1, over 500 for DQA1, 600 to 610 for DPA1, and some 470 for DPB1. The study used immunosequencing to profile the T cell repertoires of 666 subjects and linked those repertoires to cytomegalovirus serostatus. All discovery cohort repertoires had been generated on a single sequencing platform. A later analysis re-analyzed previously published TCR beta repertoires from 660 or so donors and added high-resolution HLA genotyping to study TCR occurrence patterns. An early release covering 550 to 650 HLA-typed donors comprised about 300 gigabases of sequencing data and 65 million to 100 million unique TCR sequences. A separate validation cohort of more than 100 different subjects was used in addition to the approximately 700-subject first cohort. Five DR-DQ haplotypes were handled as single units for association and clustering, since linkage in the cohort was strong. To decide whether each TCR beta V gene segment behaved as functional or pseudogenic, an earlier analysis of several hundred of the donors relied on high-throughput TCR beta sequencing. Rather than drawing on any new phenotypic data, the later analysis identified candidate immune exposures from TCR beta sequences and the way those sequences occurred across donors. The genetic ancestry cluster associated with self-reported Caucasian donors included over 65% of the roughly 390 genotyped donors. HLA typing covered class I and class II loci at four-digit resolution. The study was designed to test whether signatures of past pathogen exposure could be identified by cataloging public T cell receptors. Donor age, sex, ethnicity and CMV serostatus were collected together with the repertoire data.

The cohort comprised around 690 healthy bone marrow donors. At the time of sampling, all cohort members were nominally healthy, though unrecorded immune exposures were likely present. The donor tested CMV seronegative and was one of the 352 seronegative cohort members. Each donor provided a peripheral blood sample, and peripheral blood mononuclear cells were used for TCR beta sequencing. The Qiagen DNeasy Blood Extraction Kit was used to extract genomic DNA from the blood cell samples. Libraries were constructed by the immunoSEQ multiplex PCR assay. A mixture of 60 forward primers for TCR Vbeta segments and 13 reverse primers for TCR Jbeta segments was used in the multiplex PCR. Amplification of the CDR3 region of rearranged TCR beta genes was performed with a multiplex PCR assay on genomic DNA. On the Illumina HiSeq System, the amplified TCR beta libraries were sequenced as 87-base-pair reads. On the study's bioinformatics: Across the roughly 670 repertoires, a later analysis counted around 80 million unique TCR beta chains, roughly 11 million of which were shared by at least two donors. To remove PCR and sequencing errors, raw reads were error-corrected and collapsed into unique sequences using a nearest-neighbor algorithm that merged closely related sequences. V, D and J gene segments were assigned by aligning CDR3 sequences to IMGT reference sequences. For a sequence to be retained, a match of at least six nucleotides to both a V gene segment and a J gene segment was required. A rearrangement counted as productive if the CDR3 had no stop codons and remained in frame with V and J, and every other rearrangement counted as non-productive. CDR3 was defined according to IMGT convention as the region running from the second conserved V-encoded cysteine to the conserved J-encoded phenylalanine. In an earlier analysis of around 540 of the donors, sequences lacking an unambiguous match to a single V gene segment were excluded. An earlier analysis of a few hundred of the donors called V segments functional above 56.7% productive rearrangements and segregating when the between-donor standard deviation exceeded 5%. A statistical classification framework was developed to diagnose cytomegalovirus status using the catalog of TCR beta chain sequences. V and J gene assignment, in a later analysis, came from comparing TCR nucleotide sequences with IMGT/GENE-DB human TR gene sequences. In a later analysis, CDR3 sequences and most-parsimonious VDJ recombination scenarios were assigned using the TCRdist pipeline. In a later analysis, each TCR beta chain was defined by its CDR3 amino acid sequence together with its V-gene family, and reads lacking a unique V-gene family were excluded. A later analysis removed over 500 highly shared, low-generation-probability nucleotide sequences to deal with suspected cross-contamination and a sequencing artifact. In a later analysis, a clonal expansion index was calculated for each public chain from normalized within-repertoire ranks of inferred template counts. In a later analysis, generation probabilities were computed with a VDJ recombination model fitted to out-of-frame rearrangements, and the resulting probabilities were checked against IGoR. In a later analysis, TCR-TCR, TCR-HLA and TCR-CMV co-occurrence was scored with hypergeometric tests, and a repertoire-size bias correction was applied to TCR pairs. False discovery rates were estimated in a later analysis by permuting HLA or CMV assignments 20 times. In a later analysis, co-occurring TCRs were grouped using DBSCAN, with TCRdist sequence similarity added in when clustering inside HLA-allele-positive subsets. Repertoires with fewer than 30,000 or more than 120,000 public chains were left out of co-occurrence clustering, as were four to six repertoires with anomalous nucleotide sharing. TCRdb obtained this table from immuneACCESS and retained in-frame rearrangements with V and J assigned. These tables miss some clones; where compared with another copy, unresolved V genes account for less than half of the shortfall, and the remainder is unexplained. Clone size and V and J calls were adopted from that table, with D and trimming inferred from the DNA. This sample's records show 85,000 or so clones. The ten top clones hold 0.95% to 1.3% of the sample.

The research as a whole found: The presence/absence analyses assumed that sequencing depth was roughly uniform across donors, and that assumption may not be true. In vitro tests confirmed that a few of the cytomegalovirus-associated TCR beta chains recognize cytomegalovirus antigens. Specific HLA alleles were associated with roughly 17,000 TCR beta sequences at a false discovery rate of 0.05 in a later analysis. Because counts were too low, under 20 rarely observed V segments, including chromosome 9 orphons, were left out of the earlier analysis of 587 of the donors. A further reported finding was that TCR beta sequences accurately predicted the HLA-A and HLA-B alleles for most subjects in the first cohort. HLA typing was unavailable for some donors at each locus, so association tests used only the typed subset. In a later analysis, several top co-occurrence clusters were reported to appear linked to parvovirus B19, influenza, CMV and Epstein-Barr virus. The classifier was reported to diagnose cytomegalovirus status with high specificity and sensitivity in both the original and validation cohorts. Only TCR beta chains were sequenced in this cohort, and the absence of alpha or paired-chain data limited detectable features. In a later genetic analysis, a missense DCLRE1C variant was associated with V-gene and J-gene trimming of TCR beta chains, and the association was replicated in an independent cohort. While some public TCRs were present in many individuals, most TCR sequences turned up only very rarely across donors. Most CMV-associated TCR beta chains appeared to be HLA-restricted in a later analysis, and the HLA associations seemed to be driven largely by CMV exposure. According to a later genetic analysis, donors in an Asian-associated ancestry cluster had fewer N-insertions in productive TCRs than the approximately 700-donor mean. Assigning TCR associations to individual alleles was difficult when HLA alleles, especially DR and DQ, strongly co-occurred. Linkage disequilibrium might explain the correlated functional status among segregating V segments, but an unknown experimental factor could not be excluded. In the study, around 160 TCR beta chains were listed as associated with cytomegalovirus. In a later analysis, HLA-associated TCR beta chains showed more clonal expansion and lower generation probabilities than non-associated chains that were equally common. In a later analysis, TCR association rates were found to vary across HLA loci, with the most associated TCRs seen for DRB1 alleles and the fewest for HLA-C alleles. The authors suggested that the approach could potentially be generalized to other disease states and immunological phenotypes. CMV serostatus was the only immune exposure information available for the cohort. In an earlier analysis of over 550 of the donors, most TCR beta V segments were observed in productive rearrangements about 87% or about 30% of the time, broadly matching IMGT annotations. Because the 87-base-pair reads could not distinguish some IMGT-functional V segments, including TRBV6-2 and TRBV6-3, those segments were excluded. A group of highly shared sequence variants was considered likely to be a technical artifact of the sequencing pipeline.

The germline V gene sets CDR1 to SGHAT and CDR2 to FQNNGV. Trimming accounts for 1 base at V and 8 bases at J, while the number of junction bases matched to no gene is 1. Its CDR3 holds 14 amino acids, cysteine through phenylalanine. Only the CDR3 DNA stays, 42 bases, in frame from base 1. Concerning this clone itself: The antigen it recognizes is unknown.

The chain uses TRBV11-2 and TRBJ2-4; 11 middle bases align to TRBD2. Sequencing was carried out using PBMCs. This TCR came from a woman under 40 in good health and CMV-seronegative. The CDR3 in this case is CASSLGLAGYIQYF. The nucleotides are TGTGCCAGCAGCTTAGGACTAGCGGGGTACATTCAGTACTTC.